Following are 30 T cell receptor beta chains from one sample sequenced in a study of OX40 agonist ivuxolimab in advanced cancers. Some clones are missing from TCRdb's copy, which holds only in-frame ones; the method was immunoSEQ multiplex PCR. Found here are 55,000 to 80,000 clones, approximately 85% of them singletons; the top ten hold about 1%. The material was CD4+ or CD8+ T cells sorted from blood, obtained in a trial of the OX40 agonist ivuxolimab. These TCRs come from an adult with an advanced solid tumor such as melanoma, head and neck, liver or kidney cancer.

The chain has TRBV7-6 and TRBJ1-1; no reliable D call. V was shortened by 7 bases and J by 4 bases, with 13 bases between the two germline ends. The CDR3 sequence is 13 residues long. Germline V CDR1 and CDR2: SGHVS, FNYEAQ. The CDR3 sequence: CASTIARSTEAFF. The CDR3 DNA sequence: TGTGCCAGCACTATAGCTCGGAGCACTGAAGCTTTCTTT.

This clone was seen just once. V gene TRBV7-9 combines with J gene TRBJ2-5, with D possibly TRBD2 on 7 matching bases. The V and J ends lost 3 bases and 5 bases respectively, with 13 bases between them. The CDR3 has 14 amino acids. The V gene's germline CDR1 is SEHNR and CDR2 FQNEAQ (reference sequence). CDR3 amino acids: CASSFRGGGETQYF. The CDR3 DNA reads TGTGCCAGCAGCTTTAGGGGGGGCGGCGAGACCCAGTACTTC.

This chain joins TRBV29-1 and TRBJ2-3; the match to TRBD1 covers 7 bases. Germline V gene lookup returns CDR1 SQVTM and CDR2 ANQGSEA. J was trimmed by 3 bases and V by 7 bases; bases with no gene match: 10. The CDR3 is 14 amino acids. The CDR3 here is CSAQGGAGTDTQYF. CDR3 in DNA: TGCAGCGCCCAAGGGGGCGCAGGAACAGATACGCAGTATTTT.

The V gene is TRBV7-6, the J gene TRBJ1-4; TRBD1 aligns across 8 bases. With 3 bases clipped from V and 5 bases from J, the junction kept 8 bases outside the gene matches. This CDR3 spans 16 amino acids. Germline V gives CDR1 SGHVS, CDR2 FNYEAQ. The CDR3 sequence is CASSFLAQGGNEKLFF. In nucleotides, the CDR3 is TGTGCCAGCAGCTTTTTGGCACAGGGGGGGAATGAAAAACTGTTTTTT. Full variable domain (missing parts from reference TRBV7-6 and TRBJ1-4): GAGVSQSPRYKVTKRGQDVALRCDPISGHVSLYWYRQALGQGPEFLTYFNYEAQQDKSGLPNDRFSAERPEGSISTLTIQRTEQRDSAMYRCASSFLAQGGNEKLFFGSGTQLSVL.

This rearrangement joins TRBV6-5 to TRBJ2-7; 9 bases are a match to TRBD1. CDR3 size: 15 residues. Germline lookup yields CDR1 MNHEY and CDR2 SVGAGI. V lost 5 bases to trimming and J lost 5 bases; unmatched junction nucleotides: 10. The CDR3 is CASSKQGAPRDEQYF. The DNA of the CDR3 is TGTGCCAGCAGTAAACAGGGGGCCCCTCGCGACGAGCAGTACTTC.

The sample holds one count of this clone. J is TRBJ1-3 and V is TRBV30; D call uncertain. This CDR3 has 12 residues. CDR1 and CDR2 (germline): GTSNPN, SVGIG (reference sequence). Deletions cut 2 bases from V and 8 bases from J, with 10 bases between. CDR3 bases: TGTGCCTGGAGTTCGGCCGGAGACACCATATATTTT. The encoded protein is CAWSSAGDTIYF.

This chain links TRBV6-1 with TRBJ1-4, with TRBD1 matching over 8 bases. V lost 4 bases and J lost 7; bases outside the gene matches: 8. The CDR3 is 15 amino acids. Germline lookup yields CDR1 MNHNS and CDR2 SASEGT. CDR3 sequence: CASSGRTGLFEKLFF. The CDR3 DNA is TGTGCCAGCAGTGGTAGGACAGGGTTGTTTGAAAAACTGTTTTTT.

The V call is TRBV27, the J call TRBJ2-2; 8 positions match TRBD2. After removal of 5 bases from V and 0 bases from J, the junction contained 23 bases not matched to a gene. In germline, CDR1 is MNHEY, CDR2 SMNVEV (reference sequence). The CDR3 length is 22 residues. The CDR3 nucleotides read TGTGCCAGCAGTCCCGGTGGCGTCGTAGCGGGGAGATACAGAACGAACACCGGGGAGCTGTTTTTT. Translation: CASSPGGVVAGRYRTNTGELFF.

The rearrangement links TRBV5-4 to TRBJ1-1, with TRBD1 matching over 8 bases. The CDR3 is 13 residues long. Per the germline V gene, CDR1 is SGHNT and CDR2 is YYREEE (reference sequence). The ends lost 4 bases at V and 7 bases at J; junction bases unmatched: 6. CDR3 amino acids: CASSRQGRSEAFF. The CDR3 DNA follows: TGTGCCAGCAGCCGACAGGGGCGGAGTGAAGCTTTCTTT.

The gene calls are TRBV6-5 and TRBJ1-5, with D possibly matching TRBD1 (5 bases). From germline, CDR1 is MNHEY and CDR2 SVGAGI. The CDR3 is 15 amino acids. Trimming stripped 5 bases from V and 1 base from J, with 12 bases between. CDR3 coding DNA: TGTGCCAGCAGTCCCGTGGGGGGGAGCAATCAGCCCCAGCATTTT. It yields the protein CASSPVGGSNQPQHF.

This clone was counted a few times. V usage is TRBV30 and J usage is TRBJ1-1; D perhaps matches TRBD1 (5 bases). The CDR3 has 11 amino acids. V was pared by 3 bases and J by 7 bases, with 9 bases between. In germline, CDR1 is GTSNPN, CDR2 SVGIG (reference sequence). The CDR3 DNA follows: TGTGCCTGGAGCCGGGACGGTGAAGCTTTCTTT. Its protein is CAWSRDGEAFF.

The V gene is TRBV12-5, the J gene TRBJ2-7; D gene unclear. CDR1 is LGHNT and CDR2 is FRNRAP in the germline V gene. V was clipped by 0 bases and J by 0 bases, with 24 bases between them. CDR3 length: 20 amino acids. Written as DNA, the CDR3 is TGTGCTAGTGGTTTGGTACTAAGTGACCTTCGGGCCCTCCACTCCTACGAGCAGTACTTC. Residues: CASGLVLSDLRALHSYEQYF. Looking up the rest from reference TRBV12-5 and TRBJ2-7 gives the full variable domain: DARVTQTPRHKVTEMGQEVTMRCQPILGHNTVFWYRQTMMQGLELLAYFRNRAPLDDSGMPKDRFSAEMPDATLATLKIQPSEPRDSAVYFCASGLVLSDLRALHSYEQYFGPGTRLTVT.

The gene calls are TRBV14 and TRBJ2-5, with D tentatively TRBD1 or TRBD2 (5 bases each). V lost 4 bases and J lost 0, with 12 bases in between. The CDR3 has 15 amino acids. From germline, CDR1 is SGHDN and CDR2 FVKESK. Here the CDR3 DNA reads TGTGCCAGCAGCCCCGGGACGACGTACCAAGAGACCCAGTACTTC. This sequence encodes CASSPGTTYQETQYF. Drawing the rest from reference TRBV14 and TRBJ2-5, the complete variable domain is EAGVTQFPSHSVIEKGQTVTLRCDPISGHDNLYWYRRVMGKEIKFLLHFVKESKQDESGMPNNRFLAERTGGTYSTLKVQPAELEDSGVYFCASSPGTTYQETQYFGPGTRLLVL.

Only one count was recorded for this clone. The sample has other DNA sequences that encode this CDR3 too. This sequence joins TRBV18 and TRBJ1-2; D not certain. The CDR3 length is 13 residues. Germline V CDR1 and CDR2: KGHSH, LQKENI. V was shortened by 3 bases and J by 0 bases, with 5 bases between the two germline ends. The CDR3 region has the DNA TGTGCCAGCTCACCCGGGTCTAACTATGGCTACACCTTC. Protein sequence: CASSPGSNYGYTF.

V is TRBV20-1 and J is TRBJ2-1; D might be TRBD1 (5 bases). V was clipped by 5 bases and J by 12 bases, with 14 bases between them. Germline V gene sequence: CDR1 DFQATT, CDR2 SNEGSKA (reference sequence). The length of the CDR3 is 11 residues. CDR3 bases: TGCAGTGCTGGGGCCCGCGCCGGGCAGTTCTTC. As protein: CSAGARAGQFF.

The chain recombines TRBV4-1 with TRBJ1-4; D is uncertain. Germline V gives CDR1 MGHRA, CDR2 YSYEKL. V lost 0 bases and J 5 bases, leaving 7 bases between the germline ends. There are 14 residues in the CDR3. CDR3 DNA: TGCGCCAGCAGCCAAGAGACGGGGAATGAAAAACTGTTTTTT. This codes for CASSQETGNEKLFF.

The chain carries TRBV7-2 and TRBJ2-4; TRBD1 matches 7 bases. This CDR3 comprises 14 residues. Losses at the gene ends were 7 bases for V and 5 bases for J; bases not matched to a gene: 8. Germline-derived CDR1 and CDR2 are SGHTA and FQGNSA. The CDR3 loop is CASNRDRAENIQYF. The CDR3 nucleotides are TGTGCCAGCAATAGAGACAGGGCCGAAAACATTCAGTACTTC.

This rearrangement joins TRBV14 to TRBJ2-5; D tentatively reads TRBD1 or TRBD2 (6 bases each). The germline V gene encodes CDR1 SGHDN and CDR2 FVKESK. Trimming removed 0 bases at V and 5 bases at J, with 19 bases between. The CDR3 consists of 17 residues. The CDR3 spells CASSQDSGGGPRETQYF. The CDR3 DNA sequence: TGTGCCAGCAGCCAAGATTCCGGTGGGGGGCCGAGGGAGACCCAGTACTTC.

This clone was observed a single time. CDR3 DNA sequence: TGCGCCAGCAGCTTGGGGACAGGAACTAATTCACCCCTCCACTTT. Its protein product is CASSLGTGTNSPLHF. V and J are TRBV5-1 and TRBJ1-6; 7 positions match TRBD1. The V and J ends lost 0 bases and 6 bases, in that order; junction bases with no gene match: 3. Germline CDR1 SGHRS, CDR2 YFSETQ. This CDR3 region has 15 residues.

This chain uses TRBV7-9 with TRBJ1-2; D not certain. The CDR3 is 12 residues long. Germline V lookup: CDR1 SEHNR, CDR2 FQNEAQ (reference sequence). Trimming left V 3 bases short and J 0 bases short, with 2 bases between. The CDR3 region is CASSFTNYGYTF. The DNA for the CDR3 is TGTGCCAGCAGCTTTACTAACTATGGCTACACCTTC.

This chain uses TRBV19 with TRBJ2-4, with 9 bases that match TRBD2. The length of the CDR3 is 17 residues. Germline V CDR1 and CDR2: LNHDA, SQIVND (reference sequence). Germline trimming cut 3 bases from V and 1 base from J; bases unmatched to any gene: 7. The DNA for the CDR3 is TGTGCCAGTAGTATCAGTAGCGGGGGAGGGGCCAAAAACATTCAGTACTTC. Protein: CASSISSGGGAKNIQYF.

The chain joins TRBV7-6 to TRBJ2-3; D ambiguous. Deletions cut 1 base from V and 2 bases from J, with 7 bases between. The CDR3 length is 14 residues. Germline CDR1 and CDR2: SGHVS and FNYEAQ. The DNA for the CDR3 is TGTGCCAGCAGCTTAGACAGTAACACAGATACGCAGTATTTT. This codes for CASSLDSNTDTQYF.

The chain couples TRBV4-2 to TRBJ2-3, with TRBD2 as a possible D gene (5 bases). CDR3 length: 13 amino acids. Germline loops: CDR1 LGHNA, CDR2 YNFKEQ. The V end lost 1 base, the J end lost 6 bases, and 8 bases lay between the germline ends. The CDR3 spells CASSQGLADTQYF. The CDR3 nucleotides are TGTGCCAGCAGCCAAGGGTTAGCGGATACGCAGTATTTT.

The chain couples TRBV18 to TRBJ2-7; the D is unclear. CDR3 size: 13 residues. Trimming removed 2 bases from V and 3 bases from J, with 8 bases in between. Germline CDR1 and CDR2: KGHSH and LQKENI. The CDR3 sequence: CASSPASLYEQYF. DNA of the CDR3: TGTGCCAGCTCACCAGCCAGTCTCTACGAGCAGTACTTC. Based on the CDR3 plus reference TRBV18 and TRBJ2-7, the full variable domain is NAGVMQNPRHLVRRRGQEARLRCSPMKGHSHVYWYRQLPEEGLKFMVYLQKENIIDESGMPKERFSAEFPKEGPSILRIQQVVRGDSAAYFCASSPASLYEQYFGPGTRLTVT.

This clone turned up a few times. The rearrangement joins TRBV14 to TRBJ1-6; D call uncertain. The V gene lost 6 bases and the J gene lost 9 bases, with 9 bases spanning the gap. The germline gives CDR1 SGHDN, CDR2 FVKESK. The CDR3 has 12 residues. The CDR3 protein is CASSWTASPLHF. CDR3 coding DNA: TGTGCCAGCAGTTGGACTGCTTCACCCCTCCACTTT.

This chain joins TRBV6-1 and TRBJ2-7, with D possibly matching TRBD1 (6 bases). The CDR3 totals 14 residues. V lost 7 bases and J lost 1, with 14 bases in between. CDR1 is MNHNS, CDR2 SASEGT, per germline. CDR3 amino acids: CASIWGRGSYEQYF. DNA for the CDR3: TGTGCCAGCATCTGGGGCAGGGGTTCCTACGAGCAGTACTTC.

V usage is TRBV25-1 and J usage is TRBJ1-2, with D unresolved. V gave up 7 bases and J gave up 3 bases, with 12 bases separating them. The CDR3 sequence is 13 residues long. CDR1 and CDR2 (germline): MGHDK, SYGVNS. The CDR3 is CASTGRLDYGYTF. For the CDR3, the DNA is TGTGCCAGCACAGGCCGTTTGGACTATGGCTACACCTTC.

A remark on this clone: A much more abundant neighbour one base away suggests this may be a read error. The V gene is TRBV5-1, the J gene TRBJ2-3; D is possibly TRBD1 (5 bases). The CDR3 is made up of 15 amino acids. CDR1 is SGHRS and CDR2 is YFSETQ in the germline V gene. This chain's CDR3 is CASSLVGHLTDTRYF. For the CDR3, the DNA is TGCGCCAGCAGCTTAGTGGGGCATCTCACAGATACGCGGTATTTT.

V is TRBV5-1 and J is TRBJ2-1; the D gene is possibly TRBD1 (5 bases). V lost 3 bases and J lost 5, with 12 bases in between. The CDR3 is 14 amino acids. Per the germline V gene, CDR1 is SGHRS and CDR2 is YFSETQ. The CDR3 sequence is CASSWGSGNNEQFF. Written as DNA, the CDR3 is TGCGCCAGCAGCTGGGGATCAGGGAACAATGAGCAGTTCTTC.

V and J are TRBV30 and TRBJ2-7; the match to TRBD1 covers 7 bases. This CDR3 is 15 amino acids long. CDR1 and CDR2 from the germline V gene are GTSNPN and SVGIG (reference sequence). Losses at the gene ends were 0 bases for V and 5 bases for J; bases not matched to a gene: 10. DNA for the CDR3: TGTGCCTGGAGTGTAGGGTCAGGGGGTCCCAACGAGCAGTACTTC. Translated: CAWSVGSGGPNEQYF.